These T cell receptor beta chains were read from a single sample in a study of cytomegalovirus exposure and HLA in healthy donors. Profiled with immunoSEQ multiplex PCR; TCRdb holds only in-frame clones, not every one. The sample includes 70,000 to 75,000 clones, approximately 94% seen only once; the top ten take approximately 3%. Sequenced: PBMCs. The receptors derive from a woman under 30 in good health and CMV-seropositive. The CDR3 runs from the conserved cysteine through the conserved F or W. A D gene is named only where the DNA matches it firmly. Size tells how often a clone was seen (once, few, many) or the class of an expanded clone, and some rows leave it out.

j_call | clone_size | d_call | v_call | cdr3_aa | cdr3_nt
TRBJ2-5 | . | . | TRBV7-9 | CASDRGARWETQYF | TGTGCCAGCGATCGGGGAGCGCGGTGGGAGACCCAGTACTTC
TRBJ1-4 | . | . | TRBV29-1 | CSALPGFNEKLFF | TGCAGCGCCCTACCGGGTTTTAATGAAAAACTGTTTTTT
TRBJ2-2 | . | . | TRBV7-2 | CASSLVQSNTGELFF | TGTGCCAGCAGCTTAGTCCAGTCGAACACCGGGGAGCTGTTTTTT
TRBJ1-3 | once | . | TRBV28 | CASSLRHSSGNTIYF | TGTGCCAGCAGTTTAAGACACTCCTCTGGAAACACCATATATTTT
TRBJ2-1 | . | TRBD2 | TRBV7-2 | CASSLIAGYNEQFF | TGTGCCAGCAGCTTAATAGCGGGTTACAATGAGCAGTTCTTC
TRBJ1-1 | once | . | TRBV29-1 | CSVGVGGPFPTEAFF | TGCAGCGTTGGGGTTGGGGGCCCCTTTCCCACTGAAGCTTTCTTT
TRBJ1-4 | . | TRBD1 | TRBV9 | CASSVSGGGEKLFF | TGTGCCAGCAGCGTATCAGGGGGCGGTGAAAAACTGTTTTTT
TRBJ1-2 | . | TRBD1 | TRBV4-1 | CASSQGDRGYGYTF | TGCGCCAGCAGCCAAGGCGACAGGGGATATGGCTACACCTTC
TRBJ2-2 | . | . | TRBV7-8 | CASSLISGNTGELFF | TGTGCCAGCAGCTTGATTTCAGGGAACACCGGGGAGCTGTTTTTT
TRBJ1-2 | . | . | TRBV28 | CASSLPNQGYGYTF | TGTGCCAGCAGTTTACCCAACCAGGGGTATGGCTACACCTTC
TRBJ1-4 | . | . | TRBV27 | CASSLTGATNEKLFF | TGTGCCAGCAGTTTAACAGGTGCAACTAATGAAAAACTGTTTTTT
TRBJ1-5 | . | . | TRBV7-9 | CASSLGHLSNQPQHF | TGTGCCAGCAGCTTAGGACACCTTAGCAATCAGCCCCAGCATTTT
TRBJ2-4 | . | . | TRBV11-2 | CASSLDSFDKNIQYF | TGTGCCAGCAGCCTGGACAGTTTTGACAAAAACATTCAGTACTTC
TRBJ1-5 | . | TRBD1 | TRBV6-1 | CASSTDRDQPQHF | TGTGCCAGCAGTACGGACAGGGATCAGCCCCAGCATTTT
TRBJ2-3 | . | TRBD1 | TRBV5-5 | CASSLRDRGPDTQYF | TGTGCCAGCAGCTTGAGGGACAGGGGACCAGATACGCAGTATTTT
TRBJ2-5 | . | TRBD2 | TRBV6-5 | CASSSLWGGHQETQYF | TGTGCCAGCAGTTCCTTATGGGGGGGACACCAAGAGACCCAGTACTTC
TRBJ2-2 | once | TRBD1 | TRBV28 | CASRHGTGANTGELFF | TGTGCCAGCAGACACGGGACAGGGGCGAACACCGGGGAGCTGTTTTTT
TRBJ1-6 | once | TRBD1 | TRBV6-6 | CASSYGTGNSPLHF | TGTGCCAGCAGTTACGGGACAGGGAATTCACCCCTCCACTTT
TRBJ2-2 | . | TRBD1 | TRBV4-1 | CASSPDRAAGELFF | TGCGCCAGCAGCCCAGACAGGGCCGCCGGGGAGCTGTTTTTT
TRBJ2-1 | once | . | TRBV27 | CASSLAGNPYNEQFF | TGTGCCAGCAGTTTAGCAGGGAACCCCTACAATGAGCAGTTCTTC
TRBJ1-5 | . | . | TRBV27 | CASSLSADQPQHF | TGTGCCAGCAGTTTATCGGCGGATCAGCCCCAGCATTTT
TRBJ1-3 | . | . | TRBV7-9 | CASSRRTLGNTIYF | TGTGCCAGCAGCCGCAGGACACTTGGAAACACCATATATTTT
TRBJ2-5 | . | TRBD2 | TRBV5-1 | CASSLTSGQETQYF | TGCGCCAGCAGCTTGACTAGCGGACAAGAGACCCAGTACTTC
TRBJ1-4 | . | TRBD1 | TRBV30 | CAWAPGTANEKLFF | TGTGCCTGGGCGCCCGGGACAGCGAATGAAAAACTGTTTTTT
TRBJ2-5 | . | TRBD2 | TRBV6-1 | CASSERGLDGETQYF | TGTGCCAGCAGTGAGAGGGGACTAGATGGTGAGACCCAGTACTTC
TRBJ2-4 | . | TRBD1 | TRBV6-1 | CASSGSRDRDLNIQYF | TGTGCCAGCAGTGGTTCCCGGGACAGGGATTTGAACATTCAGTACTTC
TRBJ2-3 | . | . | TRBV6-5 | CASSYGGASTDTQYF | TGTGCCAGCAGTTATGGCGGAGCTAGCACAGATACGCAGTATTTT
TRBJ1-6 | . | . | TRBV7-9 | CASSLVRQNSPLHF | TGTGCCAGCAGCTTAGTCCGACAGAATTCACCCCTCCACTTT
TRBJ2-7 | . | . | TRBV2 | CASVATGNSYEQYF | TGTGCCAGCGTTGCAACAGGGAACTCCTACGAGCAGTACTTC